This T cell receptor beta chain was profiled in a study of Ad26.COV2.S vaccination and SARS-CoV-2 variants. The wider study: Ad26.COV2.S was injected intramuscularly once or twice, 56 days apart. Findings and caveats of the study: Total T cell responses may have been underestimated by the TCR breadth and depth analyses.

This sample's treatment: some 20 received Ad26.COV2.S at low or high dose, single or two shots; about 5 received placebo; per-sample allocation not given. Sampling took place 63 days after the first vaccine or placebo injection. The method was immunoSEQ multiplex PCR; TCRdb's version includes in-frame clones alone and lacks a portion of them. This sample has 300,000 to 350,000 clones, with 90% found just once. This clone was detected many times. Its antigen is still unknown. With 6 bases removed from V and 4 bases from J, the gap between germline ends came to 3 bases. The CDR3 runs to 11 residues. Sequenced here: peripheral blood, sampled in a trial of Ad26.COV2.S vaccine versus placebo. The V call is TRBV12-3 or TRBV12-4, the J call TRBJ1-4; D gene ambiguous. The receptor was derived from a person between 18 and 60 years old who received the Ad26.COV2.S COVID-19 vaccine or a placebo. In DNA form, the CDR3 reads TGTGCCAGCAGATTTAATGAAAAACTGTTTTTT. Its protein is CASRFNEKLFF.